Ten or more counts support the clone carrying this T cell receptor (beta chain). These data are taken from a study of Graves' ophthalmopathy and Graves' hyperthyroidism. Study-level background: Researchers obtained peripheral blood at initial diagnosis, before any treatment had begun.

Trimming removed 2 bases from V and 5 bases from J, with 7 bases in between. The CDR3 totals 13 residues. From germline, CDR1 is MNHEY and CDR2 SVGAGI. The authors amplified TCR beta CDR3 regions, and they did so from RNA transcripts for repertoire sequencing. RT-PCR in the first round used HTBI primers; a second-round multiplex PCR followed. TCRdb redid the calling of the multiplex PCR reads with MiXCR, one entry per CDR3 protein. The sample includes fewer than 600,000 distinct CDR3 sequences, approximately 14% seen only once; the top ten take 9.8%. Diagnosis relied on clinical symptoms, serum thyroxine, TRAb, thyroid ultrasound and orbital computed tomography. PBMCs had their origin in fresh peripheral blood (around 10 ml).

V usage is TRBV6-5 and J usage is TRBJ1-5, with D unclear. The specimen sequenced was blood. The clonotype originates from a woman aged 30 to 39 with Graves' ophthalmopathy. CDR3 sequence reads: CASSYVPDQPQHF. CDR3 nucleotides: TGTGCCAGCAGTTACGTTCCAGATCAGCCCCAGCATTTT.